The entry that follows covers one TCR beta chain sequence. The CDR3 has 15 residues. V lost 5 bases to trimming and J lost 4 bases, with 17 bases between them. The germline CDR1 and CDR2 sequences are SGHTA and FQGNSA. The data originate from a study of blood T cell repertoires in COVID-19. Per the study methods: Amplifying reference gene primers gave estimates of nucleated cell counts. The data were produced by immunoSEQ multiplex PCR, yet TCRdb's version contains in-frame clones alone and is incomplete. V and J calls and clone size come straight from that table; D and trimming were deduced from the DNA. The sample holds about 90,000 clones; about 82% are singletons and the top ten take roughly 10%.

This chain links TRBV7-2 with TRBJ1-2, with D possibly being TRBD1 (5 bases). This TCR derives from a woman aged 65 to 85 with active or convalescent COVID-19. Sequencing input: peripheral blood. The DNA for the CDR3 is TGTGCCAGCAGCCTTAGTAGCGGACAAGTCTATGGCTACACCTTC. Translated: CASSLSSGQVYGYTF.